These T cell receptor beta chains were read from a single sample in a study of T cell repertoires in cytomegalovirus infection. For these TCRs, the target antigens are not known. TCRdb analysed the reads with MiXCR anew, one entry per CDR3 protein. In the table there are some 800,000 distinct CDR3 sequences, almost 30% of which are singletons. The sequencing used cultured CD8+ T cells from PBMCs, collected from culture after CMV antigen stimulation. Receptors originate from a human donor in good health (CMV status not recorded). Some clones in this sample may be carry-over from other donors' samples. Both conserved end residues are part of each CDR3. The D gene is left open where the match is weak. Some rows have no size entry. The others give once, few or many, or a class for an expanded clone.

TRBJ2-7 | TRBD2 | TRBV6-8 | few | CASSYGLAGGIYEQYF | TGTGCCAGCAGTTACGGCCTAGCGGGGGGTATCTACGAGCAGTACTTC
TRBJ1-2 | TRBD1 | TRBV5-1 | NA | CASSDSGTEGGYTF | TGCGCCAGCAGCGATTCCGGGACAGAAGGCGGCTACACCTTC
TRBJ2-3 | NA | TRBV6-5 | few | CASSYFSSDTQYF | TGTGCCAGCAGTTACTTTTCCTCAGATACGCAGTATTTT
TRBJ2-1 | NA | TRBV2 | NA | CASSDPGGLSYNEQFF | TGTGCCAGCAGTGATCCCGGGGGACTCTCCTACAATGAGCAGTTCTTC
TRBJ1-1 | TRBD1 | TRBV2 | NA | CASRKTGVGERTEAFF | TGTGCCAGCAGAAAGACAGGGGTGGGTGAAAGAACTGAAGCTTTCTTT
TRBJ2-1 | TRBD2 | TRBV10-3 | NA | CAIRVTSGAYNEQFF | TGTGCCATCAGGGTTACTAGCGGGGCCTACAATGAGCAGTTCTTC
TRBJ1-5 | NA | TRBV7-8 | NA | CASSYHMAQPQHF | TGTGCCAGCAGTTATCACATGGCACAGCCCCAGCATTTT
TRBJ2-2 | TRBD2 | TRBV12-3/TRBV12-4 | few | CASSFELAGGRSTGELFF | TGTGCCAGCAGTTTCGAACTAGCGGGGGGGAGGAGCACCGGGGAGCTGTTTTTT
TRBJ1-6 | TRBD1 | TRBV7-2 | many | CASSATTGRNSPLHF | TGTGCCAGCAGCGCTACGACAGGGCGAAATTCACCCCTCCACTTT
TRBJ2-4 | TRBD1 | TRBV6-8 | NA | CASSYSPGTDIQYF | TGTGCCAGCAGTTACTCGCCTGGGACAGACATTCAGTACTTC
TRBJ2-2 | TRBD2 | TRBV9 | few | CASSPRAGGGVGELFF | TGTGCCAGCAGCCCAAGAGCGGGGGGCGGTGTCGGGGAGCTGTTTTTT
TRBJ2-1 | NA | TRBV7-8 | few | CASSLGSWNTYNEQFF | TGTGCCAGCAGCTTAGGGTCCTGGAACACCTACAATGAGCAGTTCTTC
TRBJ2-1 | NA | TRBV6-1 | few | CASSEWGPDEQFF | TGTGCCAGCAGTGAATGGGGGCCGGATGAGCAGTTCTTC
TRBJ2-7 | NA | TRBV10-3 | NA | CATRERGSYEQYF | TGTGCCACCCGGGAAAGGGGCTCCTACGAGCAGTACTTC
TRBJ2-4 | TRBD1 | TRBV7-6 | few | CASSHGTGVAKNIQYF | TGTGCCAGCAGCCATGGGACAGGGGTCGCCAAAAACATTCAGTACTTC
TRBJ2-3 | NA | TRBV27 | NA | CASTVTGLYDTQYF | TGTGCCAGCACCGTGACGGGCCTGTATGATACGCAGTATTTT
TRBJ1-1 | TRBD1 | TRBV7-9 | NA | CASSSPWTGMNTEAFF | TGTGCCAGCAGCTCACCTTGGACAGGCATGAACACTGAAGCTTTCTTT
TRBJ2-5 | NA | TRBV7-9 | many | CASRYKIEQETQYF | TGTGCCAGCAGGTATAAGATCGAGCAAGAGACCCAGTACTTC
TRBJ1-2 | NA | TRBV4-3 | few | CASSQGDPEPYGYTF | TGCGCCAGCAGCCAAGGGGACCCGGAACCCTATGGCTACACCTTC
TRBJ1-5 | NA | TRBV12-3/TRBV12-4 | NA | CASGTGQPQHF | TGTGCCAGCGGGACTGGACAGCCCCAGCATTTT
TRBJ1-4 | TRBD1 | TRBV6-8 | NA | CASSSTGMEANEKLFF | TGTGCCAGCAGTTCGACAGGGATGGAAGCTAATGAAAAACTGTTTTTT
TRBJ1-6 | NA | TRBV19 | NA | CASTDAGPLNSPLHF | TGTGCCAGTACTGACGCCGGGCCGCTTAATTCACCCCTCCACTTT
TRBJ2-1 | NA | TRBV6-1 | NA | CASSETSLTEDGHNLEQFF | TGTGCCAGCAGTGAAACCTCACTTACCGAAGATGGCCATAATTTGGAGCAGTTCTTC
TRBJ2-5 | NA | TRBV4-1 | NA | CASSQVVGDQETQYF | TGCGCCAGCAGCCAAGTAGTAGGGGACCAAGAGACCCAGTACTTC
TRBJ1-1 | TRBD1 | TRBV7-4 | NA | CVSTTRGTVNTEAFF | TGTGTCAGCACCACCCGCGGGACAGTGAACACTGAAGCTTTCTTT
TRBJ1-1 | NA | TRBV11-2 | NA | CASSPKLVF | TGTGCCAGCAGCCCTAAGCTTGTCTTT
TRBJ2-1 | TRBD2 | TRBV7-6 | NA | CASSLIAGGRYNEQFF | TGTGCCAGCAGCTTAATAGCGGGGGGACGATACAATGAGCAGTTCTTC
TRBJ2-6 | NA | TRBV27 | NA | CASSLHPYRSSGANVLTF | TGTGCCAGCAGTTTACACCCTTACCGAAGCTCTGGGGCCAACGTCCTGACTTTC
TRBJ2-5 | NA | TRBV9 | NA | CASSKGGSQETQYF | TGTGCCAGCAGCAAGGGAGGAAGCCAAGAGACCCAGTACTTC
TRBJ1-2 | TRBD1 | TRBV24-1 | NA | CATRSGTGTGYTF | TGTGCCACCAGATCCGGGACAGGGACTGGCTACACCTTC
TRBJ2-1 | TRBD2 | TRBV7-2 | many | CASSYLAGGLFNEQFF | TGTGCCAGCAGTTACCTAGCGGGGGGGCTATTCAATGAGCAGTTCTTC
TRBJ2-1 | TRBD1 | TRBV12-3/TRBV12-4 | NA | CASSYRGLEYNEQFF | TGTGCCAGCAGTTACAGGGGGCTCGAGTACAATGAGCAGTTCTTC
TRBJ1-1 | NA | TRBV27 | few | CASGSGGWTEAFF | TGTGCCAGCGGCTCAGGAGGGTGGACTGAAGCTTTCTTT
TRBJ1-2 | NA | TRBV5-4 | few | CASSFLGGGYGYTF | TGTGCCAGCAGCTTCTTAGGGGGTGGCTATGGCTACACCTTC
TRBJ1-6 | NA | TRBV27 | once | CASSYEINSPLHF | TGTGCCAGCAGTTACGAGATCAATTCACCCCTCCACTTT
TRBJ2-2 | NA | TRBV28 | NA | CASSLTRGDTGELFF | TGTGCCAGCAGTTTAACTAGGGGGGACACCGGGGAGCTGTTTTTT
TRBJ1-2 | NA | TRBV4-1 | NA | CASSRLFTGMADGYTF | TGCGCCAGCAGCCGCCTATTCACAGGGATGGCAGATGGCTACACCTTC
TRBJ1-5 | NA | TRBV19 | few | CASIITGGRNQPQHF | TGTGCCAGTATCATAACCGGGGGACGAAATCAGCCCCAGCATTTT
TRBJ1-1 | NA | TRBV4-3 | NA | CASSQSTGAGTEAFF | TGCGCCAGCAGCCAATCAACCGGCGCGGGGACTGAAGCTTTCTTT
TRBJ1-2 | NA | TRBV3-1 | few | CASTKGQDIDGYTF | TGTGCCAGCACCAAGGGCCAAGACATCGATGGCTACACCTTC
TRBJ2-1 | TRBD2 | TRBV4-3 | few | CASSQDYPSGGAKQFF | TGCGCCAGCAGCCAAGATTATCCTAGCGGGGGGGCCAAGCAGTTCTTC
TRBJ2-1 | TRBD1 | TRBV5-1 | once | CASSLMRGHWSNEQFF | TGCGCCAGCAGCTTGATGAGGGGGCACTGGTCCAATGAGCAGTTCTTC
TRBJ2-3 | NA | TRBV20-1 | few | CSAEGEITDTQYF | TGCAGTGCCGAGGGAGAGATCACAGATACGCAGTATTTT
TRBJ2-3 | TRBD2 | TRBV2 | few | CASSELERGGDTQYF | TGTGCCAGCAGTGAATTAGAGCGGGGTGGTGATACGCAGTATTTT
TRBJ2-2 | NA | TRBV6-5 | NA | CASSYSLSLSGELFF | TGTGCCAGCAGTTACAGTCTATCTCTGTCCGGGGAGCTGTTTTTT
TRBJ2-7 | NA | TRBV7-9 | few | CASTPVTVPYEQYF | TGTGCCAGCACTCCCGTGACAGTCCCCTACGAGCAGTACTTC
TRBJ1-6 | NA | TRBV12-3/TRBV12-4 | NA | CASTQNSPLHF | TGTGCCAGCACACAGAATTCACCCCTCCACTTT
TRBJ1-1 | NA | TRBV9 | NA | CASSEPGENTEAFF | TGTGCCAGCAGCGAACCCGGCGAGAACACTGAAGCTTTCTTT
TRBJ2-3 | NA | TRBV2 | few | CASSPGDGPDTQYF | TGTGCCAGCAGCCCAGGGGACGGGCCAGATACGCAGTATTTT
TRBJ2-1 | NA | TRBV12-3/TRBV12-4 | few | CASSTRGVQDQFF | TGTGCCAGCAGTACCCGGGGAGTTCAGGATCAGTTCTTC
TRBJ1-5 | NA | TRBV4-1 | NA | CASSHVEGANNQPQHF | TGCGCCAGCAGCCATGTAGAAGGGGCGAACAATCAGCCCCAGCATTTT
TRBJ1-1 | NA | TRBV19 | few | CASSIVPGEGAEAFF | TGTGCCAGTAGTATAGTCCCGGGAGAAGGGGCTGAAGCTTTCTTT
TRBJ2-7 | NA | TRBV7-2 | many | CASSSTDTYEQYF | TGTGCCAGCAGCTCTACAGATACCTACGAGCAGTACTTC
TRBJ2-6 | NA | TRBV19 | NA | CASIGPGANVLTF | TGTGCCAGTATCGGCCCTGGGGCCAACGTCCTGACTTTC
TRBJ2-7 | NA | TRBV20-1 | few | CSATLRSGQLNYEQYF | TGCAGTGCTACCCTTAGATCTGGCCAGTTGAACTACGAGCAGTACTTC